The 20 T cell receptor beta chains below come from one sample, sequenced in a study of T cell changes during pregnancy in multiple sclerosis. Some clones are missing from TCRdb's copy, which holds only in-frame ones; the method was immunoSEQ multiplex PCR. The sample records under 40,000 clones, 70% to 90% being singletons. The specimen was CD4+ T cells from peripheral blood mononuclear cells, collected before pregnancy. The receptors were sampled from a female donor with multiple sclerosis, enrolled in a pregnancy study.

The chain links TRBV10-3 to TRBJ2-1; 7 nucleotides align to TRBD2. This CDR3 is 14 amino acids long. V dropped 6 bases and J dropped 14; count of bases not matched to a gene: 16. CDR1 and CDR2 (germline): ENHRY, SYGVKD. The CDR3 DNA reads TGTGCCATCAGGACTGGGGGGGACCTAGGACGGGAGTTCTTC. It translates to CAIRTGGDLGREFF.

The V gene is TRBV7-2, the J gene TRBJ2-4; D possibly corresponds to TRBD2 (5 bases). Trimming removed 5 bases at V and 4 bases at J, with 15 bases between. Germline V gives CDR1 SGHTA, CDR2 FQGNSA. The CDR3 has 15 residues. This CDR3 is CASSPRVSDKNIQYF. The CDR3 DNA reads TGTGCCAGCAGCCCCCGGGTTAGCGATAAAAACATTCAGTACTTC.

The chain links TRBV4-1 to TRBJ1-5; 7 positions agree with TRBD1. V shed 4 bases and J 2 bases; nucleotides not matched to a gene: 8. The CDR3 consists of 16 residues. Germline lookup yields CDR1 MGHRA and CDR2 YSYEKL. The CDR3 here is CASSPWSGQGNQPQHF. In nucleotides, the CDR3 is TGCGCCAGCAGCCCCTGGAGCGGACAGGGCAATCAGCCCCAGCATTTT.

This rearrangement joins TRBV19 to TRBJ1-1; possible D gene TRBD1, 5 bases. From germline, CDR1 is LNHDA and CDR2 SQIVND (reference sequence). Deletions cut 3 bases from V and 7 bases from J, with 15 bases between. The CDR3 has 14 amino acids. The CDR3 here is CASSISAWGNEAFF. CDR3 in DNA: TGTGCCAGTAGTATTAGTGCGTGGGGCAATGAAGCTTTCTTT.

The CDR3 loop reads CASSVGQGVGEQYF. In DNA, the CDR3 is TGTGCCAGCAGCGTCGGACAGGGGGTCGGAGAGCAGTACTTC. The gene calls are TRBV11-1 and TRBJ2-7; 10 bases match TRBD1. This CDR3 spans 14 amino acids. The ends lost 5 bases at V and 7 bases at J; junction bases unmatched: 8. Germline V gene sequence: CDR1 SGHAT, CDR2 FQDESV (reference sequence).

This clone appeared a single time. The CDR3 loop reads CASMNRVHGDEKLFF. The CDR3 nucleotides read TGTGCCAGCATGAACAGGGTGCATGGTGATGAAAAACTGTTTTTT. The rearrangement links TRBV6-1 to TRBJ1-4, with D perhaps TRBD1 (6 bases). The CDR3 consists of 15 residues. Germline values: CDR1 MNHNS, CDR2 SASEGT. The V and J ends lost 7 bases and 6 bases respectively, with 18 bases between them.

V usage is TRBV7-3 and J usage is TRBJ2-6; TRBD1 matches 7 bases. J was trimmed by 4 bases and V by 1 base; bases with no gene match: 13. Germline V gene data show CDR1 as SGHTA and CDR2 as FQGTGA. The CDR3 is made up of 19 amino acids. The CDR3 spells CASSLRHLGQPPGANVLTF. CDR3 coding DNA: TGTGCCAGCAGCTTAAGGCACCTGGGACAGCCCCCCGGGGCCAACGTCCTGACTTTC.

In its sample, this clone was seen once. The chain has TRBV28 and TRBJ1-5; 8 nucleotides agree with TRBD1. CDR3 length: 17 amino acids. CDR1 and CDR2 (germline): MDHEN, SYDVKM. V was clipped by 4 bases and J by 6 bases; unmatched bases: 14. The DNA for the CDR3 is TGTGCCAGCAGTTCGTCCCGGGACAGGTTCGGAAGTCAGCCCCAGCATTTT. Protein product: CASSSSRDRFGSQPQHF.

V and J are TRBV5-1 and TRBJ2-3; 9 nucleotides align to TRBD1. The CDR3 runs to 14 residues. CDR1 is SGHRS and CDR2 is YFSETQ in the germline V gene. V shed 5 bases, J shed 6 bases, and the junction held 7 bases outside the gene matches. CDR3 nucleotide sequence: TGCGCCAGCAGTATGACGACAGGGGGTGATACGCAGTATTTT. It encodes CASSMTTGGDTQYF.

The chain couples TRBV7-3 to TRBJ2-3, with D perhaps matching TRBD1 (6 bases). This CDR3 is built from 14 residues. Trimming removed 7 bases from V and 2 bases from J, with 13 bases in between. Germline V gene sequence: CDR1 SGHTA, CDR2 FQGTGA. For the CDR3, the DNA is TGTGCCAGCAATCAGGGGAAACCCACAGATACGCAGTATTTT. Translating gives CASNQGKPTDTQYF.

V gene TRBV5-1 combines with J gene TRBJ1-1, with D possibly being TRBD1 (6 bases). CDR3 length equals 13 residues. Trimming stripped 1 base from V and 7 bases from J, with 11 bases between. In germline, CDR1 is SGHRS, CDR2 YFSETQ. The CDR3 DNA is TGCGCCAGCAGCTTGAACAGGGAAGGTGAAGCTTTCTTT. It is translated as CASSLNREGEAFF.

This clone was seen a single time. This chain links TRBV27 with TRBJ1-5; D may be TRBD1 (5 bases). Between the trimmed V and J ends, which lost 4 bases and 3 bases, there was a span of 22 bases. The germline V gene has CDR1 MNHEY and CDR2 SMNVEV (reference sequence). The CDR3 has 18 amino acids. The CDR3 DNA reads as TGTGCCAGCAGTTCTCCCCCACGGGGGGGTGGATCCAATCAGCCCCAGCATTTT. Amino acid sequence: CASSSPPRGGGSNQPQHF.

The V call is TRBV30, the J call TRBJ1-4; D is possibly TRBD1 (5 bases). The CDR3 consists of 10 residues. Per germline, CDR1 GTSNPN and CDR2 SVGIG (reference sequence). The ends were cut back, 6 bases at V and 8 bases at J, with 7 bases in the middle. The CDR3 sequence is CACKGEKLFF. The DNA of the CDR3 is TGTGCCTGCAAGGGGGAAAAACTGTTTTTT. The entire variable domain, with the rest obtained from reference TRBV30 and TRBJ1-4, is as follows: SQTIHQWPATLVQPVGSPLSLECTVEGTSNPNLYWYRQAAGRGLQLLFYSVGIGQISSEVPQNLSASRPQDRQFILSSKKLLLSDSGFYLCACKGEKLFFGSGTQLSVL.

The V and J genes are TRBV28 and TRBJ1-2; a possible D gene is TRBD1 (6 bases). Germline CDR1 and CDR2: MDHEN and SYDVKM. The CDR3 spans 14 residues. Trimming removed 7 bases at V and 3 bases at J, with 15 bases between. CDR3 in amino acids: CASTEGHRDYGYTF. CDR3 bases: TGTGCCAGCACCGAGGGCCACAGGGACTATGGCTACACCTTC.

This clone has more than one count but fewer than ten. This chain joins TRBV19 and TRBJ1-4, with 7 bases matching TRBD1. With V trimmed by 4 bases and J by 4 bases, 9 bases remained unmatched. CDR1 and CDR2 (germline): LNHDA, SQIVND (reference sequence). CDR3 length: 16 residues. The CDR3 DNA is TGTGCCAGTAGTACCAGAGGACAGGACTATAATGAAAAACTGTTTTTT. Amino acids: CASSTRGQDYNEKLFF.

This chain connects TRBV5-1 to TRBJ1-4; D unclear. Germline values: CDR1 SGHRS, CDR2 YFSETQ. V dropped 3 bases and J dropped 3 bases, with 6 bases sitting between them. The CDR3 spans 13 residues. CDR3 in DNA: TGCGCCAGCAGCTCAGGTGCTAATGAAAAACTGTTTTTT. The encoded protein is CASSSGANEKLFF.

The chain carries TRBV18 and TRBJ1-2, with 7 bases fitting TRBD1. The CDR3 is 14 residues long. Per germline, CDR1 KGHSH and CDR2 LQKENI. After removal of 3 bases from V and 4 bases from J, the junction contained 5 bases not matched to a gene. DNA for the CDR3: TGTGCCAGCTCACCCGCAGGGGGAGGCTATGGCTACACCTTC. As protein: CASSPAGGGYGYTF. Full variable domain (rest looked up from reference TRBV18 and TRBJ1-2): NAGVMQNPRHLVRRRGQEARLRCSPMKGHSHVYWYRQLPEEGLKFMVYLQKENIIDESGMPKERFSAEFPKEGPSILRIQQVVRGDSAAYFCASSPAGGGYGYTFGSGTRLTVV.

The V and J genes are TRBV7-2 and TRBJ1-5, with TRBD1 as a possible D gene (5 bases). This CDR3 contains 13 residues. Trimming stripped 0 bases from V and 5 bases from J, with 5 bases between. CDR1 is SGHTA and CDR2 is FQGNSA in the germline V gene. The chain's CDR3 is CASSLAGDQPQHF. The CDR3 bases are TGTGCCAGCAGCTTAGCAGGGGATCAGCCCCAGCATTTT.

This rearrangement joins TRBV5-6 to TRBJ1-2, with a weak D call TRBD1 (5 bases). Germline loops: CDR1 SGHDT, CDR2 YYEEEE. Trimming pared 2 bases from V and 3 bases from J, leaving 11 bases between. This CDR3 has 14 amino acids. The CDR3 is CASSFLGVDYGYTF. The CDR3 bases are TGTGCCAGCAGCTTCTTAGGGGTGGACTATGGCTACACCTTC.

V usage is TRBV5-1 and J usage is TRBJ2-5; 12 nucleotides line up with TRBD2. Germline V lookup: CDR1 SGHRS, CDR2 YFSETQ. The CDR3 extends over 18 amino acids. V lost 0 bases and J lost 4; bases outside the gene matches: 10. The CDR3 DNA sequence: TGCGCCAGCAGCTTGGAGCGCCTAGCGGGGGGGCAGGCAGAGACCCAGTACTTC. Its translation: CASSLERLAGGQAETQYF.